In its sample, the clone carrying this T cell receptor (beta chain) was seen many times. No antigen is known for it. Alongside a J-beta primer mix, a sample-barcoded 5' primer served in a second PCR lasting roughly 6 to 11 cycles. TCRdb re-analysed the 5' RACE reads in MiXCR, keeping a single row per CDR3 protein. The table has about 640,000 distinct CDR3 sequences, about 30% seen once. This entry comes from a study of blood T cells in healthy people across ages. General study points: Older age coincided with a roughly linear decline in TCR beta diversity per million T cells.

V lost 0 bases and J lost 4, with 12 bases in between. Germline V gene data show CDR1 as LGHNA and CDR2 as YSLEER. The CDR3 covers 15 residues. Sequencing input: blood. The receptor was isolated from an elderly woman in good health. The rearrangement uses TRBV4-3 and TRBJ1-1; no reliable D call. The DNA for the CDR3 is TGCGCCAGCAGCCAAGATACCGGGCAGAGCACTGAAGCTTTCTTT. This translates into CASSQDTGQSTEAFF.